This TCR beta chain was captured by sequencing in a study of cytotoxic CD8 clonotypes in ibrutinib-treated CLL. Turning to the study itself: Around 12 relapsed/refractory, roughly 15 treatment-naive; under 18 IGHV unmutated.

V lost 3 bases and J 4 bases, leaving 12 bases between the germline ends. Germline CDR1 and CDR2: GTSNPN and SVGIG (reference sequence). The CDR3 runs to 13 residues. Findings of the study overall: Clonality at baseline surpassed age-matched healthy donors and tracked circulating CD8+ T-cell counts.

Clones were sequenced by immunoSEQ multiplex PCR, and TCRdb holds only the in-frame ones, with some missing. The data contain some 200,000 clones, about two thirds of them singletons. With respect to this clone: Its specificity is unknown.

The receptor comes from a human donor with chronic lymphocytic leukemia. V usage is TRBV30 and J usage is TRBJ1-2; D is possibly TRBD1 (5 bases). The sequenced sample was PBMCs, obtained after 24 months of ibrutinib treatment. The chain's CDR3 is CAWSLGDLYGYTF. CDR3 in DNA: TGTGCCTGGAGCCTAGGGGACCTCTATGGCTACACCTTC.